This TCR beta chain was sequenced during a study of molecular identifiers for immune sequencing clone quantification. Study context: Four of five RNA aliquots from roughly 21,000 or 96,000 naive CD8 T cells were sequenced. Findings and caveats of the study: More than 97% of effector molecules, versus under 1% of naive-cell molecules, belonged to clones above 20 RNA copies.

TCRdb called the PCR reads again in MiXCR, with one record for every CDR3 protein. The repertoire holds about 320,000 distinct CDR3 sequences, with roughly 24% as singletons. This CDR3 contains 12 residues. CDR1 SQVTM and CDR2 ANQGSEA come from the germline V gene. This clonotype was seen only once. The antigen is unknown. A read error may be the cause here, since a much bigger clone is one base away. Sequenced material: naive CD8+ T cells from blood, with Jurkat cell RNA spiked in. The subset denotes: FACS-sorted CD8+CD4-CCR7+CD45RA+ naive T cells. The V call is TRBV29-1, the J call TRBJ2-3; D is ambiguous. The J call may not be correct, given that the DNA end is closer to TRBJ1-5. The receptor comes from a human donor in good health. Some libraries in this study had Jurkat cell RNA spiked in. CDR3: CSALGSTDTQHF. The CDR3 nucleotides read TGCAGCGCACTAGGATCCACAGATACGCAGCATTTT.